The clone carrying this T cell receptor beta chain turned up a few times. Its antigen is as yet unknown. Amplified TCR beta CDR3 regions derived from RNA transcripts. In the first-round RT-PCR of the TCR CDR3, the HTBI primer set was used. A single record per CDR3 protein comes from TCRdb applying MiXCR to the multiplex PCR reads. The table lists 490,000 or so distinct CDR3 sequences, 20% of them singletons. Germline CDR1 reads MNHNS; CDR2 reads SASEGT. The length of the CDR3 is 15 residues. The V gene end was trimmed by 5 bases and the J gene end by 1 base; junction bases not matched to a gene: 3. Those patients with uncontrolled infection, other autoimmune disease, pregnancy or lactation were excluded. Diagnosis rested on symptoms, serum thyroxine and TRAb, thyroid ultrasound, and orbital computed tomography. This sample was included in a study of T cells in Graves' hyperthyroidism and ophthalmopathy. Points from the study as a whole: Blood also carried most thyroid clonotypes expanded above 0.001.

This TCR came from a man between 35 and 55 years old with Graves' ophthalmopathy. The rearrangement joins TRBV6-1 to TRBJ2-3; 10 bases are shared with TRBD2. The material sequenced was blood. This chain's CDR3 is CASSTGLAGTDTQYF. As DNA, the CDR3 is TGTGCCAGCAGTACCGGACTAGCGGGCACAGATACGCAGTATTTT.